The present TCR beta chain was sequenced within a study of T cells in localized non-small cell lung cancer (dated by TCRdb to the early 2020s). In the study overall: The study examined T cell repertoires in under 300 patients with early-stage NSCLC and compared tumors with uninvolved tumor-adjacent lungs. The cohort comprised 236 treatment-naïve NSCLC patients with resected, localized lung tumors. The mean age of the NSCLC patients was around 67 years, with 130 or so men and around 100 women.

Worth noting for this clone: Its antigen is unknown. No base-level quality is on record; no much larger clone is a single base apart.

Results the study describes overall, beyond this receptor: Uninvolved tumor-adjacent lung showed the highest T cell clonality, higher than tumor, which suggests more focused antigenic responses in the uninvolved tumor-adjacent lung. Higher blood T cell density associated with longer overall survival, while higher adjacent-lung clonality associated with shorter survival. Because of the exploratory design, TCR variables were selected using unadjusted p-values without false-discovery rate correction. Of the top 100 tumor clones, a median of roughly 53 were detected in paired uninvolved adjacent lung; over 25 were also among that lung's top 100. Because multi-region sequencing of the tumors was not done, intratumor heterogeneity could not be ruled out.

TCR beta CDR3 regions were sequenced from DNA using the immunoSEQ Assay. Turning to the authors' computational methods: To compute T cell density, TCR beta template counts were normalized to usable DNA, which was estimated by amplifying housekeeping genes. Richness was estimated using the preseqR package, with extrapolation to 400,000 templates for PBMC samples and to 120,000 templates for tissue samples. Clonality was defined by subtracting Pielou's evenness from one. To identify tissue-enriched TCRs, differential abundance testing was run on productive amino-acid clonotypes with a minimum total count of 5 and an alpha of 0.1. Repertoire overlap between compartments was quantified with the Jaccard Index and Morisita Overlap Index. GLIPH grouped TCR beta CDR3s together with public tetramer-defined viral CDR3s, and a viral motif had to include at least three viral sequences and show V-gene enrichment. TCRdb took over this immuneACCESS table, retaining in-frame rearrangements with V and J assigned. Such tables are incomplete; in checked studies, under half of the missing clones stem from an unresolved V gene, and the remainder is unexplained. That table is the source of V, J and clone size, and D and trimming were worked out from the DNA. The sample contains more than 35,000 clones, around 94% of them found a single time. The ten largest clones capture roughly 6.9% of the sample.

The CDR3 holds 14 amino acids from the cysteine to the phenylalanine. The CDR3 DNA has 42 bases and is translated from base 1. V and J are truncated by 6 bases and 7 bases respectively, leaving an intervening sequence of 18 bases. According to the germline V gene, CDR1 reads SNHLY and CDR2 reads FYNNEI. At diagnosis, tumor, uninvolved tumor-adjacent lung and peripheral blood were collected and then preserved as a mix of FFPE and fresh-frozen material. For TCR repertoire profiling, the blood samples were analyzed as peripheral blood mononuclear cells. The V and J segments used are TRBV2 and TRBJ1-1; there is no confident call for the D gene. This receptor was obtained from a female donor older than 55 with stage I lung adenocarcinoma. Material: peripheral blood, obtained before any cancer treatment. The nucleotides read TGTGCCAGCAGAGCTTTGGTTAAGGCCGATGAAGCTTTCTTT. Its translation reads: CASRALVKADEAFF.